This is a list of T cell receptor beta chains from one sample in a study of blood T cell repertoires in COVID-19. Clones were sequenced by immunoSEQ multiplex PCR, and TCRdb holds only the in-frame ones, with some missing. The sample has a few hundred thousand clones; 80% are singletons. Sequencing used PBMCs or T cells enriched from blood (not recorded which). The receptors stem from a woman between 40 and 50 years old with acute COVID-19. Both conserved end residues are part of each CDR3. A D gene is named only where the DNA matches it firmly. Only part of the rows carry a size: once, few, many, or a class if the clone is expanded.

CDR3aa: CASSSGQGKSADTQYF; CDR3nt: TGTGCCAGCAGCTCCGGACAGGGAAAGTCAGCAGATACGCAGTATTTT; j_gene: TRBJ2-3; v_gene: TRBV7-2; abundance: -; d_gene: TRBD1
CDR3aa: CASSQPGTGRNSPLHF; CDR3nt: TGTGCCAGCAGCCAACCCGGGACAGGGAGAAATTCACCCCTCCACTTT; j_gene: TRBJ1-6; v_gene: TRBV14; abundance: -; d_gene: TRBD1
CDR3aa: CASSRQLGTQYF; CDR3nt: TGTGCCAGCAGCAGACAGTTGGGGACCCAGTACTTC; j_gene: TRBJ2-5; v_gene: TRBV7-9; abundance: -; d_gene: -
CDR3aa: CASSQAPPGLAKETQYF; CDR3nt: TGTGCCAGCAGCCAAGCACCGCCGGGACTAGCAAAAGAGACCCAGTACTTC; j_gene: TRBJ2-5; v_gene: TRBV14; abundance: -; d_gene: TRBD2
CDR3aa: CASSTQGAANEKLFF; CDR3nt: TGTGCCAGTAGTACCCAGGGGGCAGCTAATGAAAAACTGTTTTTT; j_gene: TRBJ1-4; v_gene: TRBV19; abundance: -; d_gene: TRBD1
CDR3aa: CASSPGTMGTQYF; CDR3nt: TGTGCCAGCAGCCCAGGAACGATGGGGACCCAGTACTTC; j_gene: TRBJ2-5; v_gene: TRBV3-1/TRBV3-2; abundance: once; d_gene: -
CDR3aa: CASKGTKAQVSNEQFF; CDR3nt: TGTGCCAGCAAAGGGACTAAAGCCCAAGTTTCCAATGAGCAGTTCTTC; j_gene: TRBJ2-1; v_gene: TRBV2; abundance: -; d_gene: TRBD2
CDR3aa: CAWSPPSGGYNEQFF; CDR3nt: TGTGCCTGGAGTCCCCCTAGCGGTGGCTACAATGAGCAGTTCTTC; j_gene: TRBJ2-1; v_gene: TRBV30; abundance: once; d_gene: TRBD2
CDR3aa: CASSETRSLNEKLFF; CDR3nt: TGTGCCAGCAGTGAGACTCGGAGCCTTAATGAAAAACTGTTTTTT; j_gene: TRBJ1-4; v_gene: TRBV2; abundance: -; d_gene: -
CDR3aa: CASSRVEREQYF; CDR3nt: TGTGCCAGCAGCCGAGTCGAGCGGGAGCAGTACTTC; j_gene: TRBJ2-7; v_gene: TRBV3-1/TRBV3-2; abundance: -; d_gene: -
CDR3aa: CASSPPPVNTEAFF; CDR3nt: TGTGCCAGCAGCCCTCCGCCAGTGAACACTGAAGCTTTCTTT; j_gene: TRBJ1-1; v_gene: TRBV7-6; abundance: -; d_gene: -
CDR3aa: CASSEEQHYGYTF; CDR3nt: TGTGCCAGCAGTGAGGAGCAGCACTATGGCTACACCTTC; j_gene: TRBJ1-2; v_gene: TRBV6-1; abundance: once; d_gene: -
CDR3aa: CATSREGSSGNTIYF; CDR3nt: TGTGCCACCAGCAGAGAGGGGAGCTCTGGAAACACCATATATTTT; j_gene: TRBJ1-3; v_gene: TRBV15; abundance: once; d_gene: -
CDR3aa: CASTVAGVYLYNEQFF; CDR3nt: TGTGCCAGCACTGTGGCGGGAGTCTATCTTTACAATGAGCAGTTCTTC; j_gene: TRBJ2-1; v_gene: TRBV28; abundance: -; d_gene: TRBD2
CDR3aa: CASSQGGHNTDTQYF; CDR3nt: TGCGCCAGCAGCCAAGGGGGACATAACACAGATACGCAGTATTTT; j_gene: TRBJ2-3; v_gene: TRBV5-1; abundance: -; d_gene: -
CDR3aa: CASSHRTGTGRGSPLHF; CDR3nt: TGTGCCAGCAGCCATAGGACCGGGACAGGGAGAGGTTCACCCCTCCACTTT; j_gene: TRBJ1-6; v_gene: TRBV14; abundance: -; d_gene: TRBD1
CDR3aa: CASTQPGQGARSYTF; CDR3nt: TGTGCCAGCACCCAACCGGGACAGGGGGCCAGAAGCTACACCTTC; j_gene: TRBJ1-2; v_gene: TRBV27; abundance: -; d_gene: TRBD1
CDR3aa: CAAAPGATGELFF; CDR3nt: TGTGCCGCGGCCCCTGGAGCAACCGGGGAGCTGTTTTTT; j_gene: TRBJ2-2; v_gene: TRBV19; abundance: -; d_gene: -
CDR3aa: CASSPRWAGGDSPLHF; CDR3nt: TGTGCCAGCAGCCCCAGGTGGGCAGGGGGCGATTCACCCCTCCACTTT; j_gene: TRBJ1-6; v_gene: TRBV11-2; abundance: -; d_gene: TRBD1
CDR3aa: CASSIPTGSRGTEAFF; CDR3nt: TGTGCCAGTAGTATTCCCACAGGGAGCCGGGGCACTGAAGCTTTCTTT; j_gene: TRBJ1-1; v_gene: TRBV19; abundance: few; d_gene: -
CDR3aa: CASSLSSAEAYEQYF; CDR3nt: TGCGCCAGCAGCTTGTCCAGCGCTGAAGCCTACGAGCAGTACTTC; j_gene: TRBJ2-7; v_gene: TRBV5-1; abundance: -; d_gene: -
CDR3aa: CASSQDQTSGSYEQYF; CDR3nt: TGTGCCAGCAGCCAAGACCAAACTAGCGGGAGCTACGAGCAGTACTTC; j_gene: TRBJ2-7; v_gene: TRBV4-2; abundance: -; d_gene: TRBD2
CDR3aa: CASSSAVLNSGNTIYF; CDR3nt: TGTGCCAGCAGCTCGGCGGTGCTCAACTCTGGAAACACCATATATTTT; j_gene: TRBJ1-3; v_gene: TRBV9; abundance: few; d_gene: -
CDR3aa: CASRRQFNYGYTF; CDR3nt: TGTGCCAGCAGGCGACAGTTCAACTATGGCTACACCTTC; j_gene: TRBJ1-2; v_gene: TRBV28; abundance: few; d_gene: -
CDR3aa: CASNQGINTGELFF; CDR3nt: TGTGCCAGCAACCAGGGGATTAACACCGGGGAGCTGTTTTTT; j_gene: TRBJ2-2; v_gene: TRBV28; abundance: -; d_gene: -
CDR3aa: CASSSTGYNSPLHF; CDR3nt: TGTGCCAGCAGTTCAACAGGGTACAATTCACCCCTCCACTTT; j_gene: TRBJ1-6; v_gene: TRBV28; abundance: -; d_gene: -
CDR3aa: CASRPTTGGASPLHF; CDR3nt: TGTGCCAGCAGACCTACTACAGGGGGCGCCTCACCCCTCCACTTT; j_gene: TRBJ1-6; v_gene: TRBV7-2; abundance: -; d_gene: TRBD1
CDR3aa: CASSLGQSGSPLHF; CDR3nt: TGTGCCAGCAGCTTGGGACAGAGTGGGTCACCCCTCCACTTT; j_gene: TRBJ1-6; v_gene: TRBV5-6; abundance: -; d_gene: -
CDR3aa: CASSLDRFAGYTF; CDR3nt: TGTGCCAGCAGCTTAGACAGGTTCGCTGGCTACACCTTC; j_gene: TRBJ1-2; v_gene: TRBV5-6; abundance: -; d_gene: -
CDR3aa: CASGPPYSNSPLHF; CDR3nt: TGTGCCAGCGGCCCACCTTACAGCAATTCACCCCTCCACTTT; j_gene: TRBJ1-6; v_gene: TRBV9; abundance: -; d_gene: -
CDR3aa: CASSPDSFTEQFF; CDR3nt: TGTGCCAGCAGCCCGGACTCATTTACCGAGCAGTTCTTC; j_gene: TRBJ2-1; v_gene: TRBV7-3; abundance: few; d_gene: -
CDR3aa: CASVGVFNQPQHF; CDR3nt: TGTGCCAGCGTAGGGGTATTCAATCAGCCCCAGCATTTT; j_gene: TRBJ1-5; v_gene: TRBV28; abundance: -; d_gene: -
CDR3aa: CASSVGQEYQPQHF; CDR3nt: TGTGCCAGCAGTGTTGGACAGGAATATCAGCCCCAGCATTTT; j_gene: TRBJ1-5; v_gene: TRBV2; abundance: -; d_gene: TRBD1
CDR3aa: CASVKQGADTQYF; CDR3nt: TGCGCCAGCGTCAAGCAGGGGGCAGATACGCAGTATTTT; j_gene: TRBJ2-3; v_gene: TRBV5-1; abundance: -; d_gene: TRBD1
CDR3aa: CASSLYFGNTGELFF; CDR3nt: TGTGCCAGCAGTTTATACTTCGGTAATACCGGGGAGCTGTTTTTT; j_gene: TRBJ2-2; v_gene: TRBV28; abundance: -; d_gene: -
CDR3aa: CASSLSQDTGNGEKLFF; CDR3nt: TGTGCCAGCAGTTTAAGCCAGGACACAGGGAACGGTGAAAAACTGTTTTTT; j_gene: TRBJ1-4; v_gene: TRBV27; abundance: -; d_gene: -
CDR3aa: CASSLGTSGSTTREQYF; CDR3nt: TGTGCCAGCAGCTTAGGGACTAGCGGGAGCACCACGCGGGAGCAGTACTTC; j_gene: TRBJ2-7; v_gene: TRBV5-4; abundance: -; d_gene: TRBD2
CDR3aa: CSVVVSNQETQYF; CDR3nt: TGCAGCGTTGTAGTGTCAAATCAAGAGACCCAGTACTTC; j_gene: TRBJ2-5; v_gene: TRBV29-1; abundance: -; d_gene: -
CDR3aa: CASSQDPEGDEKLFF; CDR3nt: TGTGCCAGCAGCCAAGACCCAGAGGGGGATGAAAAACTGTTTTTT; j_gene: TRBJ1-4; v_gene: TRBV3-1/TRBV3-2; abundance: -; d_gene: -
CDR3aa: CASSFRRAEAFF; CDR3nt: TGTGCCAGCAGCTTTCGGAGGGCTGAAGCTTTCTTT; j_gene: TRBJ1-1; v_gene: TRBV7-9; abundance: -; d_gene: -
CDR3aa: CAIPSRENIRYGYTF; CDR3nt: TGTGCCATCCCTAGCCGGGAAAACATACGCTATGGCTACACCTTC; j_gene: TRBJ1-2; v_gene: TRBV28; abundance: few; d_gene: -
CDR3aa: CASSLPTGGAETQYF; CDR3nt: TGTGCCAGCAGCCTTCCGACAGGCGGCGCCGAGACCCAGTACTTC; j_gene: TRBJ2-5; v_gene: TRBV7-2; abundance: -; d_gene: -
CDR3aa: CASSYGTGSTDTQYF; CDR3nt: TGTGCCAGCAGCTACGGGACAGGGAGCACAGATACGCAGTATTTT; j_gene: TRBJ2-3; v_gene: TRBV11-2; abundance: -; d_gene: TRBD1
CDR3aa: CASSRADRNTEAFF; CDR3nt: TGTGCCAGTAGTAGGGCAGATCGGAACACTGAAGCTTTCTTT; j_gene: TRBJ1-1; v_gene: TRBV19; abundance: -; d_gene: -
CDR3aa: CASSDGGLANTEAFF; CDR3nt: TGTGCCAGCAGCGACGGGGGACTCGCGAACACTGAAGCTTTCTTT; j_gene: TRBJ1-1; v_gene: TRBV9; abundance: -; d_gene: -
CDR3aa: CASSLGGSAEAFF; CDR3nt: TGTGCCAGCAGTTTGGGGGGGTCCGCTGAAGCTTTCTTT; j_gene: TRBJ1-1; v_gene: TRBV28; abundance: few; d_gene: -
CDR3aa: CAWSLGTWPYEQYF; CDR3nt: TGTGCCTGGAGTCTTGGGACATGGCCCTACGAGCAGTACTTC; j_gene: TRBJ2-7; v_gene: TRBV30; abundance: -; d_gene: -
CDR3aa: CASSLAGYNSPLHF; CDR3nt: TGTGCCAGCAGCTTGGCGGGGTATAATTCACCCCTCCACTTT; j_gene: TRBJ1-6; v_gene: TRBV5-4; abundance: -; d_gene: -
CDR3aa: CSVYHGVYNEQFF; CDR3nt: TGCAGCGTTTATCATGGAGTTTACAATGAGCAGTTCTTC; j_gene: TRBJ2-1; v_gene: TRBV29-1; abundance: -; d_gene: -
CDR3aa: CASSPPPGSSSGANVLTF; CDR3nt: TGTGCCAGCAGTCCCCCCCCCGGGAGTAGCTCTGGGGCCAACGTCCTGACTTTC; j_gene: TRBJ2-6; v_gene: TRBV27; abundance: -; d_gene: -